Below are 25 T cell receptor beta chains sequenced from a single sample in a study of metastatic and nonmetastatic thyroid tumors. TCRdb reprocessed the PCR reads via MiXCR. In the table there are some 22,000 clones, around a fifth of which are singletons. Thyroid surgery was performed in patients who had received no treatment beforehand. Sequenced material: blood. The receptors were sampled from a male donor with papillary thyroid cancer or a benign thyroid nodule (not recorded which). Some clones in this sample may be carry-over from other donors' samples.

In regard to this clone: An end of the junction does not agree with germline; a read error may underlie this. This chain connects TRBV7-2 to TRBJ2-7; D gene unclear. Germline CDR1 is SGHTA and CDR2 is FQGNSA. This CDR3 comprises 13 residues. CDR3 sequence reads: CASSLGQYYEQYF. CDR3 nucleotide sequence: TGTGCTAGCAGCTTAGGCCAGTATTACGAGCAGTACTTC.

Ten or more counts support this clone. The CDR3 DNA reads as TGCGCCAGCAGCCAAGTGGGGGGCTCTAATGAAAAACTGTTTTTT. It encodes CASSQVGGSNEKLFF. V is TRBV4-3 and J is TRBJ1-4, with D possibly matching TRBD1 (6 bases). Per the germline V gene, CDR1 is LGHNA and CDR2 is YSLEER. The CDR3 has 15 amino acids. The germline V and J ends were trimmed by 1 base and 3 bases, with 9 bases remaining between them.

This clone came up many times. V usage is TRBV5-5 and J usage is TRBJ2-7; D gene uncertain. Germline CDR1 SGHKS, CDR2 YYEKEE (reference sequence). The CDR3 contains 13 residues. V was cut by 0 bases and J by 0 bases, with 4 bases left in between. The CDR3 sequence: CASSLDNSYEQYF. The CDR3 DNA sequence: TGTGCCAGCAGCTTGGATAACTCCTACGAGCAGTACTTC. Full variable domain (remainder filled in from reference TRBV5-5 and TRBJ2-7): DAGVTQSPTHLIKTRGQQVTLRCSPISGHKSVSWYQQVLGQGPQFIFQYYEKEERGRGNFPDRFSARQFPNYSSELNVNALLLGDSALYLCASSLDNSYEQYFGPGTRLTVT.

This clone has just a few counts. The chain links TRBV28 to TRBJ1-2, with TRBD1 as a possible D gene (6 bases). This CDR3 region has 14 residues. Germline assignment: CDR1 MDHEN and CDR2 SYDVKM. The germline V and J ends were trimmed by 7 bases and 2 bases, with 14 bases remaining between them. CDR3 DNA: TGTGCCAGCATCCTTGGGGGCAGAAACTATGGCTACACCTTC. This encodes CASILGGRNYGYTF.

V is TRBV20-1 and J is TRBJ2-5; possible D gene TRBD2, 5 bases. Trimming cost V 6 bases and J 12 bases, with 26 bases left between them. CDR3 length: 14 amino acids. Germline CDR1 DFQATT, CDR2 SNEGSKA (reference sequence). The chain's CDR3 is CSATSGKLGWVKYF. CDR3 DNA: TGCAGTGCCACTTCCGGGAAACTTGGATGGGTCAAGTACTTC.

This clone was recorded a few times. This CDR3 reads CASSEALGDMGHGYTF. The CDR3, as DNA: TGTGCCAGCAGTGAAGCGCTCGGAGACATGGGTCATGGCTACACCTTC. The rearrangement joins TRBV6-1 to TRBJ1-2; D is undetermined. V was pared by 0 bases and J by 6 bases, with 17 bases between. This CDR3 comprises 16 residues. Germline V gives CDR1 MNHNS, CDR2 SASEGT.

This clone was seen more than once but under ten times. This rearrangement joins TRBV12-3 or TRBV12-4 to TRBJ1-1; 7 bases match TRBD1. V shed 8 bases, J shed 8 bases, and the junction held 2 bases outside the gene matches. This CDR3 contains 10 residues. CDR3 region: CASRDREAFF. Written as DNA, the CDR3 is TGTGCCAGCCGGGACAGAGAAGCTTTCTTT.

This clone is medium-sized by share. V and J are TRBV30 and TRBJ1-4, with 8 nucleotides matching TRBD1. CDR1 is GTSNPN and CDR2 is SVGIG in the germline V gene (reference sequence). This CDR3 contains 12 residues. The V segment lost 4 bases and the J segment 7 bases; nucleotides outside the gene matches: 2. CDR3 sequence reads: CAWNRGGEKLFF. The CDR3 nucleotides read TGTGCCTGGAACAGGGGGGGTGAAAAACTGTTTTTT.

This clone was counted ten times or more. The chain recombines TRBV25-1 with TRBJ1-4; D may be TRBD1 (6 bases). CDR1 and CDR2 (germline): MGHDK, SYGVNS. Deletions cut 6 bases from V and 4 bases from J, with 15 bases between. This CDR3 region has 15 residues. In DNA form, the CDR3 reads TGTGCCAGCAGCAGGGGTATGGGGCGTAATGAAAAACTGTTTTTT. Translated, it gives CASSRGMGRNEKLFF. The variable domain in full, with the rest retrieved from reference TRBV25-1 and TRBJ1-4, is EADIYQTPRYLVIGTGKKITLECSQTMGHDKMYWYQQDPGMELHLIHYSYGVNSTEKGDLSSESTVSRIRTEHFPLTLESARPSHTSQYLCASSRGMGRNEKLFFGSGTQLSVL.

This clone occurred many times. J is TRBJ1-2 and V is TRBV7-2; D might be TRBD1 (6 bases). Germline lookup yields CDR1 SGHTA and CDR2 FQGNSA. This CDR3 has 15 residues. The germline V and J ends were trimmed by 3 bases and 0 bases, with 11 bases remaining between them. Here the CDR3 DNA reads TGTGCCAGCAGCTTGGGGGGCAGAACTAACTATGGCTACACCTTC. This sequence encodes CASSLGGRTNYGYTF.

This clone counts as medium-sized. The chain recombines TRBV6-1 with TRBJ2-7; no clear D. The CDR3 length is 11 residues. Germline V gene sequence: CDR1 MNHNS, CDR2 SASEGT. Trimming took 2 bases from V and 4 from J, leaving 3 bases between them. CDR3 residues: CASSEPYEQYF. The CDR3 nucleotides are TGTGCCAGCAGTGAACCGTACGAGCAGTACTTC.

A remark on this clone: This same CDR3 is encoded by further DNA sequences in the sample. This chain connects TRBV11-2 to TRBJ2-3; perhaps D is TRBD1 or TRBD2 (6 bases each). The CDR3 length is 15 residues. Looked up from germline, CDR1 is SGHAT and CDR2 is FQNNGV. V was trimmed by 5 bases and J by 6 bases, leaving 18 bases between them. The CDR3 bases are TGTGCCAGCAGCACCGGACAGAGGGGGAGGGATACGCAGTATTTT. Translation: CASSTGQRGRDTQYF.

This clone was observed at least ten times. This chain uses TRBV6-1 with TRBJ2-4, with 8 bases lining up with TRBD2. Germline assignment: CDR1 MNHNS and CDR2 SASEGT. Trimming at V came to 5 bases and at J to 0 bases, leaving 9 bases not matched to a gene. The CDR3 runs 17 residues. The CDR3 region is CASSTDTSGIAKNIQYF. The CDR3 DNA is TGTGCCAGCAGTACCGACACTAGCGGAATAGCCAAAAACATTCAGTACTTC.

This clone was counted at least ten times. This chain connects TRBV20-1 to TRBJ2-2; 7 nucleotides match TRBD2. Germline assignment: CDR1 DFQATT and CDR2 SNEGSKA (reference sequence). The V segment lost 3 bases and the J segment 6 bases; nucleotides outside the gene matches: 7. This CDR3 contains 14 residues. The chain's CDR3 is CSARAGRVAGELFF. The CDR3 coding sequence is TGCAGTGCTAGGGCAGGGAGGGTGGCCGGGGAGCTGTTTTTT.

This clone was counted at least ten times. This rearrangement joins TRBV9 to TRBJ2-7; 10 bases align to TRBD2. CDR3 length: 16 residues. The germline V gene encodes CDR1 SGDLS and CDR2 YYNGEE. Losses at the gene ends were 4 bases for V and 5 bases for J; bases not matched to a gene: 12. CDR3 nucleotide sequence: TGTGCCAGCAGCCCACGAGCGGGAGGGTTCATGGACGAGCAGTACTTC. Its protein is CASSPRAGGFMDEQYF.

The genes are TRBV20-1 and TRBJ2-7, with D hard to call. Between the trimmed V and J ends, which lost 7 bases and 4 bases, there was a span of 14 bases. CDR3 length equals 12 residues. Germline assignment: CDR1 DFQATT and CDR2 SNEGSKA (reference sequence). The CDR3 is CSVVGCHYEQYF. The CDR3 DNA reads TGCAGTGTAGTCGGGTGCCATTACGAGCAGTACTTC.

The count of this clone is one. This rearrangement joins TRBV20-1 to TRBJ2-7; D is possibly TRBD2 (5 bases). Germline CDR1 and CDR2: DFQATT and SNEGSKA (reference sequence). Deletions cut 5 bases from V and 3 bases from J, with 29 bases between. The CDR3 length is 18 residues. The CDR3 loop reads CSAPTRVAGGPGYYEQYF. The CDR3, as DNA: TGCAGTGCTCCCACCCGGGTAGCTGGAGGTCCAGGATACTACGAGCAGTACTTC.

The sample holds one count of this clone. At one end, the junction sequence differs from germline, possibly due to a read error. The genes are TRBV2 and TRBJ1-4; D uncertain. CDR1 is SNHLY, CDR2 FYNNEI, per germline. This CDR3 has 10 residues. The CDR3 region is CASREEKLFF. DNA of the CDR3: TGTGCCAGCAGGGAAGAAAAACTGTTTTTT.

This clone was observed a few times. The J gene is TRBJ2-5, the V gene TRBV27; 12 bases map to TRBD1. Germline trimming cut 2 bases from V and 4 bases from J; bases unmatched to any gene: 11. CDR1 is MNHEY and CDR2 is SMNVEV in the germline V gene (reference sequence). The CDR3 sequence is 18 residues long. CDR3 loop: CASSLVRFGDRGRETQYF. The CDR3 DNA sequence: TGTGCCAGCAGTTTAGTAAGGTTCGGGGACAGGGGGCGAGAGACCCAGTACTTC.

This clone was found many times. This chain connects TRBV20-1 to TRBJ2-1; 7 nucleotides align to TRBD1. CDR3 length: 16 residues. Germline V gives CDR1 DFQATT, CDR2 SNEGSKA (reference sequence). The junction had 14 bases not matched to a gene; V was cut back by 2 bases and J by 7 bases. The CDR3 reads CSARIGGDYYSNEQFF. CDR3 nucleotides: TGCAGTGCTAGAATAGGGGGCGACTACTATTCGAATGAGCAGTTCTTC.

This clone appeared many times. V is TRBV4-1 and J is TRBJ1-5; a weak D match, TRBD1 (5 bases). Germline values: CDR1 MGHRA, CDR2 YSYEKL. The CDR3 is 17 amino acids. V lost 3 bases and J lost 6, with 21 bases in between. CDR3 region: CASSQRQGGEGGQPQHF. CDR3 DNA: TGCGCCAGCAGCCAGAGGCAGGGAGGGGAGGGCGGTCAGCCCCAGCATTTT.

This clone was detected many times. This chain links TRBV3-1 with TRBJ2-3, with 8 bases fitting TRBD2. The CDR3 totals 18 residues. CDR1 is LGHDT, CDR2 YNNKEL, per germline (reference sequence). With 0 bases clipped from V and 4 bases from J, the junction kept 12 bases outside the gene matches. The DNA for the CDR3 is TGTGCCAGCAGCCAAGAGGTGGGCCTAGCGGGTGACGCAGATACGCAGTATTTT. Amino acid sequence: CASSQEVGLAGDADTQYF.

Of note for this clone: Compared with germline, one end of the junction differs, possibly owing to a read error. The chain combines TRBV6-2 or TRBV6-3 with TRBJ2-3, with D tentatively TRBD2 (5 bases). The CDR3 consists of 14 residues. Germline V lookup: CDR1 MNHEY, CDR2 SVGEGT. In DNA form, the CDR3 reads TGTGCCAGCGGTTACTTGAGGGCCACAGATACGCAGTATTTT. Its protein is CASGYLRATDTQYF.

At least ten counts were recorded for this clone. V usage is TRBV6-2 or TRBV6-3 and J usage is TRBJ1-5; weak D call: TRBD1 (6 bases). With 4 bases removed from V and 4 bases from J, the gap between germline ends came to 11 bases. Germline assignment: CDR1 MNHEY and CDR2 SVGEGT. The CDR3 contains 14 residues. As DNA, the CDR3 is TGTGCCAGCAGTTCGAATACAGGGAATCAGCCCCAGCATTTT. The encoded protein is CASSSNTGNQPQHF.

In its sample, this clone ranks as medium-sized. The chain carries TRBV6-1 and TRBJ2-7, with a weak D call TRBD2 (5 bases). Germline CDR1 is MNHNS and CDR2 is SASEGT. The CDR3 sequence is 16 residues long. The V and J ends lost 4 bases and 4 bases respectively, with 20 bases between them. The CDR3 here is CASSGGPQNNIYEQYF. CDR3 DNA: TGTGCCAGCAGTGGCGGGCCCCAGAATAATATTTACGAGCAGTACTTC.